This TCR beta chain was captured by sequencing in a study of cytomegalovirus exposure and HLA in healthy donors. Notes on the study in general: Reports indicated that the classifier achieved high specificity and sensitivity in diagnosing cytomegalovirus status.

The CDR3 has 14 residues. Trimming pared 6 bases from V and 0 bases from J, leaving 10 bases between. In germline, CDR1 is SGHDN, CDR2 FVKESK. The PCR contained 60 Vbeta and 13 Jbeta primers. Assay used: immunoSEQ multiplex PCR; TCRdb lists only in-frame clones, some missing. The table includes about 170,000 clones, about 79% detected once. Comment on this clone: The antigen is unknown.

The sequence was obtained from a woman in her forties or fifties in good health and CMV-seronegative. The sample was PBMCs. The chain carries TRBV14 and TRBJ2-3; D is unclear. As DNA, the CDR3 is TGTGCCAGCAGACGGAGTTATAGCACAGATACGCAGTATTTT. Its translation is CASRRSYSTDTQYF.